This is a list of T cell receptor beta chains from one sample in a study of blood T cell repertoires in COVID-19. Profiling relied on immunoSEQ multiplex PCR, and the TCRdb table lists in-frame clones only, not all of them. The data contain some 80,000 clones, about 88% of them singletons. Sequenced: peripheral blood. The receptor set was obtained from a human donor in a cohort sampled during active COVID-19. Each CDR3 is given with its conserved first and last residue. A D gene is named only where the DNA matches it firmly. The size of a clone is reported for some rows only, either as once, few or many, or as a class for expanded clones.

>NA|NA|TRBJ2-3|TRBV21-1
TGTGCCAGCAGCGTCACTAGCGGGGGGCCTAGCACAGATACGCAGTATTTT
CASSVTSGGPSTDTQYF
>NA|NA|TRBJ1-2|TRBV7-9
TGTGCCAGCAGCCGTCAGGGGTACGCTAACTATGGCTACACCTTC
CASSRQGYANYGYTF
>TRBD1|NA|TRBJ1-5|TRBV5-6
TGTGCCAGCAGCTCGTCCCGGGACAGGGGAGGGGGGAGGCAGCCCCAGCATTTT
CASSSSRDRGGGRQPQHF
>NA|NA|TRBJ1-1|TRBV5-4
TGTGCCAGCAGCACTCAGGGTGGGGGGACTGAAGCTTTCTTT
CASSTQGGGTEAFF
>NA|NA|TRBJ1-1|TRBV6-5
TGTGCCAGCAGTTACGGAGGGCCCGAGACTGAAGCTTTCTTT
CASSYGGPETEAFF
>NA|NA|TRBJ1-2|TRBV12-3/TRBV12-4
TGTGCCAGCAGTTATGCGGGCTATGGCTACACCTTC
CASSYAGYGYTF
>NA|NA|TRBJ1-1|TRBV5-5
TGTGCCAGCAGCTTGTGGGGAGATGAAGCTTTCTTT
CASSLWGDEAFF
>NA|NA|TRBJ2-2|TRBV5-1
TGCGCCAGCAGCTTGGCCGCGGGGAACACCGGGGAGCTGTTTTTT
CASSLAAGNTGELFF
>NA|NA|TRBJ2-7|TRBV11-2
TGTGCCAGCCGAAAATCTACAGGGACCGAGCAGTACTTC
CASRKSTGTEQYF
>NA|NA|TRBJ1-5|TRBV21-1
TGTGCCAGCAGCAAAACAGGGGTCTGTCAGCCCCAGCATTTT
CASSKTGVCQPQHF
>TRBD2|once|TRBJ2-2|TRBV11-2
TGTGCCAGCAGGCGACTAGCGGCGGCCCGGGAGCTGTTTTTT
CASRRLAAARELFF
>NA|NA|TRBJ2-3|TRBV12-3/TRBV12-4
TGTGCCAGCAGCCAATCACAATCAGATACGCAGTATTTT
CASSQSQSDTQYF
>NA|NA|TRBJ2-1|TRBV6-5
TGTGCCAACTGGGCGTTGGGGCGCAATGAGCAGTTCTTC
CANWALGRNEQFF
>NA|NA|TRBJ1-2|TRBV29-1
TGCAGCGTCGGCAGTACAGGGTGGGACTATGGCTACACCTTC
CSVGSTGWDYGYTF
>TRBD1|NA|TRBJ1-2|TRBV10-2
TGCGCCAGCAGTGAGGCGACAGGGCGGTACTATGGCTACACCTTC
CASSEATGRYYGYTF
>NA|NA|TRBJ1-2|TRBV3-1/TRBV3-2
TGTGCCAGCAGCCAAGATCCTAAGGAGTATGGCTACACCTTC
CASSQDPKEYGYTF
>NA|NA|TRBJ1-1|TRBV2
TGTGCCAGCAGTGGCCAGGGTAACACTGAAGCTTTCTTT
CASSGQGNTEAFF
>TRBD1|NA|TRBJ2-1|TRBV5-1
TGCGCCAGCAGCTTGGGGACAGGTACTTCCTACAATGAGCAGTTCTTC
CASSLGTGTSYNEQFF
>NA|NA|TRBJ1-1|TRBV4-3
TGCGCCAGCAGCCAAGGGCTAGGGACTGTGAACACTGAAGCTTTCTTT
CASSQGLGTVNTEAFF
>TRBD2|once|TRBJ2-1|TRBV9
TGTGCCAGCAGCGTTAACGGGGGGGCAGCAAATGAGCAGTTCTTC
CASSVNGGAANEQFF
>NA|NA|TRBJ1-2|TRBV7-8
TGTGCCAGCAGCTCCCAAGGACACACCAGCTATGGCTACACCTTC
CASSSQGHTSYGYTF
>NA|few|TRBJ2-5|TRBV18
TGTGCCAGCTCACCCGGACAGGGCGGGGGTCAAGAGACCCAGTACTTC
CASSPGQGGGQETQYF
>NA|NA|TRBJ2-7|TRBV19
TGTGCCAGTAGCCCCCGGGGATCCTCCTACGAGCAGTACTTC
CASSPRGSSYEQYF
>NA|NA|TRBJ1-1|TRBV3-1/TRBV3-2
TGTGCCAGCAGCCAAAGGGAGCTGAACACTGAAGCTTTCTTT
CASSQRELNTEAFF
>NA|NA|TRBJ1-2|TRBV19
TGTGCCAGCCTGTCTGGGCTCCGGGAAGGCTACACCTTC
CASLSGLREGYTF
>TRBD1|NA|TRBJ1-5|TRBV10-2
TGCGCCAGCAGTAGTCCAGGGGGGACAGGTAACCAGCCCCAGCATTTT
CASSSPGGTGNQPQHF
>TRBD2|NA|TRBJ2-1|TRBV14
TGTGCCAGCAGCCAAGCGACTAGCGGGAGTTACAATGAGCAGTTCTTC
CASSQATSGSYNEQFF
>NA|NA|TRBJ2-5|TRBV5-1
TGCGCCAGCAGAGAGGCGGAGACCCAGTACTTC
CASREAETQYF
>TRBD1|once|TRBJ1-1|TRBV25-1
TGTGCCAGCAGCGTTGACAGGGACACTGAAGCTTTCTTT
CASSVDRDTEAFF
>NA|NA|TRBJ1-1|TRBV5-6
TGTGCCAGCAGCTTGATGTTCGAGGAGAAGAACACTGAAGCTTTCTTT
CASSLMFEEKNTEAFF
>TRBD2|NA|TRBJ2-1|TRBV29-1
TGCAGCGTTCTGGGACTAGCCCCCAACAATGAGCAGTTCTTC
CSVLGLAPNNEQFF
>NA|NA|TRBJ1-6|TRBV27
TGTGCCAGCAGTTTGAGTAGCTCGGGGAATTCACCCCTCCACTTT
CASSLSSSGNSPLHF
>NA|NA|TRBJ1-4|TRBV2
TGTGCCAGCACAATAGGGGCAAAACTGTTTTTT
CASTIGAKLFF
>NA|NA|TRBJ2-3|TRBV23-1
TGCGCCAGCAGTCAATCCCGACGGGCAGATACGCAGTATTTT
CASSQSRRADTQYF
>NA|NA|TRBJ2-3|TRBV9
TGTGCCAGCAGCGTAACGGCCGGGAGTGCAGATACGCAGTATTTT
CASSVTAGSADTQYF
>TRBD2|NA|TRBJ2-1|TRBV6-5
TGTGCCAGTTTCGCTAGCGGGAGTTATAATGAGCAGTTCTTC
CASFASGSYNEQFF
>TRBD1|once|TRBJ1-5|TRBV27
TGTGCCAGCAGTTTAACCGACAGGGACCTGCCCCAGCATTTT
CASSLTDRDLPQHF
>TRBD1|NA|TRBJ2-5|TRBV9
TGTGCCAGCAGCGTAGCCGGGACAGGGGCACGTCAGACTAGCGAGACCCAAGAGACCCAGTACTTC
CASSVAGTGARQTSETQETQYF
>TRBD2|NA|TRBJ2-1|TRBV7-6
TGTGCCAGCAGGCCCTTAGCGGGGGCCAGCTACAATGAGCAGTTCTTC
CASRPLAGASYNEQFF
>NA|NA|TRBJ1-1|TRBV12-1
TGTGCCAGCAGCTCAAAGGGGCGTGAAGCTTTCTTT
CASSSKGREAFF